One sample yielded the 8 T cell receptor beta chains listed below, sequenced in a study of T cells in Graves' hyperthyroidism and ophthalmopathy. Amplification targeted TCR beta CDR3 regions from RNA transcripts. During a first-round RT-PCR of the TCR CDR3, the HTBI primer set was used. Each CDR3 protein gets one entry after TCRdb re-called the multiplex PCR reads with MiXCR. This table has 500,000 to 750,000 distinct CDR3 sequences, around 14% appearing once. The material sequenced was blood. All receptors come from a woman aged 18-29 years with Graves' ophthalmopathy.

This chain joins TRBV12-3 or TRBV12-4 and TRBJ2-7; perhaps TRBD1 as D (6 bases). V gave up 2 bases and J gave up 2 bases, with 16 bases separating them. There are 16 residues in the CDR3. The CDR3 loop reads CASSLSYWDKPYEQYF. The CDR3 DNA reads as TGTGCCAGCAGTTTATCGTATTGGGACAAACCCTACGAGCAGTACTTC.

This clonotype was counted many times. The rearrangement uses TRBV11-3 and TRBJ2-3, with TRBD2 matching 10 bases. The CDR3 extends over 14 amino acids. Germline V gene lookup returns CDR1 SGHNT and CDR2 YENEEA. The V and J ends lost 4 bases and 6 bases, in that order; junction bases with no gene match: 4. DNA of the CDR3: TGTGCCAGCAGCTACGGACTAGCGGTCGATACGCAGTATTTT. It encodes CASSYGLAVDTQYF.

The chain joins TRBV4-1 to TRBJ2-6; the D gene could be TRBD1 or TRBD2 (5 bases each). This CDR3 has 16 residues. CDR1 is MGHRA, CDR2 YSYEKL, per germline. Trimming cost V 1 base and J 4 bases, with 11 bases left between them. CDR3 in amino acids: CASSQAQGPGANVLTF. In nucleotides, the CDR3 is TGCGCCAGCAGCCAAGCGCAGGGACCCGGGGCCAACGTCCTGACTTTC.

This clonotype turned up a few times. The rearrangement links TRBV30 to TRBJ1-2, with 8 bases aligning to TRBD1. Germline V gene data show CDR1 as GTSNPN and CDR2 as SVGIG (reference sequence). The CDR3 sequence is 14 residues long. With V trimmed by 0 bases and J by 6 bases, 6 bases remained unmatched. Written as DNA, the CDR3 is TGTGCCTGGAGTGTTGGGACAGGTATTGATGGCTACACCTTC. Its translation is CAWSVGTGIDGYTF.

In its sample, this clonotype was seen many times. This chain links TRBV2 with TRBJ2-2, with D possibly being TRBD1 or TRBD2 (5 bases each). Germline V CDR1 and CDR2: SNHLY, FYNNEI. Trimming cost V 4 bases and J 5 bases, with 11 bases left between them. This CDR3 has 14 amino acids. The CDR3 nucleotides read TGTGCCAGCAGTGTTATAGAGGGGACCGGGGAGCTGTTTTTT. This gives the protein CASSVIEGTGELFF.

With respect to this clonotype: The CDR3 ends on some other residue instead of the conserved phenylalanine or tryptophan, so this is likely a read error. The V and J genes are TRBV20-1 and TRBJ2-7, with 16 bases fitting TRBD2. With V trimmed by 5 bases and J by 0 bases, 4 bases remained unmatched. The germline CDR1 and CDR2 sequences are DFQATT and SNEGSKA (reference sequence). The CDR3 runs to 16 residues. In nucleotides, the CDR3 is TGCAGTGCTCCGGGACTAGCGGGAGGGGTCTCCTACGAGCAGTACTTA. Translating it yields CSAPGLAGGVSYEQYL.

The genes are TRBV11-2 and TRBJ2-1; 7 bases agree with TRBD2. Germline-derived CDR1 and CDR2 are SGHAT and FQNNGV. The CDR3 extends over 18 amino acids. V gave up 2 bases and J gave up 8 bases; unmatched junction bases: 18. The CDR3: CASSLTVAILRTSDEQFF. CDR3 DNA: TGTGCCAGCAGCTTAACTGTTGCCATCTTGAGGACTAGTGATGAGCAGTTCTTC.

In this sample, this clonotype turned up many times. V and J are TRBV2 and TRBJ2-5, with D uncertain. The CDR3 has 13 amino acids. Deletions cut 0 bases from V and 5 bases from J, with 7 bases between. Germline V gene lookup returns CDR1 SNHLY and CDR2 FYNNEI. The CDR3 region has the DNA TGTGCCAGCAGTGAAGCCGCCTTGGAGACCCAGTACTTC. It specifies CASSEAALETQYF.